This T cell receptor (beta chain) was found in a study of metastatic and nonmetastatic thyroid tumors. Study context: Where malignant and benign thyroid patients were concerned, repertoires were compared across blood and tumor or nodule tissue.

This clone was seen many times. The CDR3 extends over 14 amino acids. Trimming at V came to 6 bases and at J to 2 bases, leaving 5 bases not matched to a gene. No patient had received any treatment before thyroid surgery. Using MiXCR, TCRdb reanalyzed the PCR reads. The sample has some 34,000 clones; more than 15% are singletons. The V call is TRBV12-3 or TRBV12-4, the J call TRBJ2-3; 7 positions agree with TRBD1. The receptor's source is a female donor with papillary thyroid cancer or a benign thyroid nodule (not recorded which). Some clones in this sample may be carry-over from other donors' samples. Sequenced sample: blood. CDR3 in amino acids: CASRRQGVTDTQYF. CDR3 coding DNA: TGTGCCAGCAGGAGACAGGGAGTCACAGATACGCAGTATTTT.